Each of the 18 T cell receptor beta chains below was sequenced from the same sample in a study of cytomegalovirus exposure and HLA in healthy donors (dated by TCRdb to between 2016 and 2019). The protocol used for the library was the immunoSEQ multiplex PCR assay. A mixture of 60 forward primers for TCR Vbeta segments and 13 reverse primers for TCR Jbeta segments was used in the multiplex PCR. The table comes from immuneACCESS by way of TCRdb, which keeps in-frame sequences with V and J called. Part of the clones is missing from these tables; in studies checked, under half for an unresolved V gene and the rest for unknown reasons. Present in this sample are some 110,000 clones, about four fifths of which were seen just once. The top ten clonotypes cover roughly 4.4% of the sample. Sequenced material: PBMCs. Receptors originate from a man aged 25 to 45 in good health and CMV-seropositive.

The chain has TRBV14 and TRBJ1-2; 7 positions match TRBD1. This CDR3 has 14 residues. The J segment lost 5 bases and the V segment lost 3 bases, leaving 6 bases of the junction unmatched. Germline lookup yields CDR1 SGHDN and CDR2 FVKESK. DNA of the CDR3: TGTGCCAGCAGCCAGGCCGGGACAGATTATGGCTACACCTTC. Translated, it gives CASSQAGTDYGYTF.

This clone was seen only a few times. The chain's CDR3 is CASSHNLASQYF. The DNA for the CDR3 is TGTGCCAGCAGCCACAACTTAGCGTCGCAGTACTTC. The J gene is TRBJ2-7, the V gene TRBV7-9; possible D gene TRBD2, 5 bases. The germline V and J ends were trimmed by 5 bases and 9 bases, with 14 bases remaining between them. This CDR3 is 12 amino acids long. Germline V lookup: CDR1 SEHNR, CDR2 FQNEAQ (reference sequence).

As regards this clone: One end of the junction varies from germline; a read error may be responsible. This sequence joins TRBV6-1 and TRBJ1-2; no reliable D call. Germline lookup yields CDR1 MNHNS and CDR2 SASEGT. This CDR3 region has 16 residues. Here the CDR3 reads CASSESPVRIYYGYPF. For the CDR3, the DNA is TGTGCCAGCAGTGAAAGCCCCGTTAGGATTTACTATGGCTACCCCTTC.

This rearrangement joins TRBV30 to TRBJ1-4; TRBD1 matches 8 bases. With V trimmed by 4 bases and J by 3 bases, 1 base remained unmatched. CDR1 is GTSNPN, CDR2 SVGIG, per germline (reference sequence). The CDR3 totals 13 residues. The CDR3 region is CAWTGQANEKLFF. CDR3 nucleotide sequence: TGTGCCTGGACGGGACAGGCTAATGAAAAACTGTTTTTT. Full variable domain (rest looked up from reference TRBV30 and TRBJ1-4): SQTIHQWPATLVQPVGSPLSLECTVEGTSNPNLYWYRQAAGRGLQLLFYSVGIGQISSEVPQNLSASRPQDRQFILSSKKLLLSDSGFYLCAWTGQANEKLFFGSGTQLSVL.

The chain joins TRBV5-1 to TRBJ2-3; tentatively, D is TRBD2 (7 bases). With 4 bases removed from V and 2 bases from J, the gap between germline ends came to 17 bases. The CDR3 runs to 16 residues. The germline V gene encodes CDR1 SGHRS and CDR2 YFSETQ. CDR3 loop: CASSPQGGGLTDTQYF. CDR3 nucleotides: TGCGCCAGCAGCCCCCAAGGGGGGGGGCTCACAGATACGCAGTATTTT.

With regard to this clone: At one of its ends the junction is not consistent with the germline gene, which may arise from a read error. V usage is TRBV4-2 and J usage is TRBJ1-2, with D possibly TRBD1 on 5 matching bases. CDR1 and CDR2 (germline): LGHNA, YNFKEQ. The length of the CDR3 is 15 residues. CDR3 in DNA: TGTGCCAGCAGCCAAGATGATCAGGGAAACTATGGCTACCCCTTC. Translating gives CASSQDDQGNYGYPF.

This clone was seen just once. This chain links TRBV27 with TRBJ1-1, with 7 nucleotides matching TRBD1. This CDR3 spans 16 amino acids. Germline lookup yields CDR1 MNHEY and CDR2 SMNVEV (reference sequence). V shed 6 bases and J 1 base; nucleotides not matched to a gene: 11. DNA for the CDR3: TGTGCCAGCAGACCAGGGGGGTTTTTCCGGAACACTGAAGCTTTCTTT. Translation: CASRPGGFFRNTEAFF.

The chain employs TRBV28 and TRBJ1-4, with a tentative D call TRBD1 (6 bases). Germline V gene sequence: CDR1 MDHEN, CDR2 SYDVKM. V lost 5 bases and J lost 3, with 16 bases in between. This CDR3 contains 16 residues. In DNA form, the CDR3 reads TGTGCCAGCAGTAAAGGGGGGGCAGGGGCTAATGAAAAACTGTTTTTT. It is translated as CASSKGGAGANEKLFF.

The chain uses TRBV9 and TRBJ1-2, with D perhaps TRBD1 (5 bases). Trimming took off 0 bases at V and 4 bases at J, with 13 bases between the two ends. This CDR3 has 15 amino acids. CDR1 is SGDLS and CDR2 is YYNGEE in the germline V gene. CDR3 protein: CASSVAPGESYGYTF. The CDR3 nucleotides are TGTGCCAGCAGCGTAGCGCCGGGGGAGAGCTATGGCTACACCTTC.

The chain uses TRBV20-1 and TRBJ2-7; no clear D gene. The CDR3 extends over 11 amino acids. In germline, CDR1 is DFQATT, CDR2 SNEGSKA (reference sequence). The V end lost 6 bases, the J end lost 7 bases, and 13 bases lay between the germline ends. The CDR3 nucleotides are TGCAGTGCCTCGAAGGAGCATGAGCAGTACTTC. Translation gives CSASKEHEQYF.

The J gene is TRBJ2-5, the V gene TRBV28, with 8 bases aligning to TRBD1. There are 15 residues in the CDR3. The germline V gene encodes CDR1 MDHEN and CDR2 SYDVKM. The V and J ends lost 5 bases and 4 bases, in that order; junction bases with no gene match: 9. CDR3 sequence reads: CASSPGTGGVETQYF. CDR3 DNA: TGTGCCAGCAGTCCAGGGACAGGCGGCGTAGAGACCCAGTACTTC.

The chain couples TRBV6-6 to TRBJ1-2, with 7 nucleotides matching TRBD1. This CDR3 has 12 amino acids. Germline CDR1 and CDR2: MNHNY and SVGAGI (reference sequence). V dropped 5 bases and J dropped 3; count of bases not matched to a gene: 0. The CDR3 DNA reads as TGTGCCAGCAGTGACAGGGACTATGGCTACACCTTC. Translating it yields CASSDRDYGYTF.

The chain is built from TRBV5-4 and TRBJ2-7; D perhaps matches TRBD1 (5 bases). The germline CDR1 and CDR2 sequences are SGHNT and YYREEE (reference sequence). This CDR3 spans 15 amino acids. The V end lost 0 bases, the J end lost 3 bases, and 13 bases lay between the germline ends. CDR3 DNA: TGTGCCAGCAGCTTGGGTACAGGCGTTTTCTACGAGCAGTACTTC. Its translation: CASSLGTGVFYEQYF.

The chain combines TRBV6-5 with TRBJ1-6, with unresolved D. Trimming shortened V by 2 bases and J by 5 bases, and 13 bases separated the two germline ends. This CDR3 has 16 residues. The germline gives CDR1 MNHEY, CDR2 SVGAGI. The CDR3 reads CASSYGEDSNNSPLHF. CDR3 sequence (DNA): TGTGCCAGCAGTTACGGGGAGGATAGTAATAATTCACCCCTCCACTTT.

With respect to this clone: Other DNA sequences in this sample translate to the same CDR3. The chain has TRBV18 and TRBJ1-1; the D gene is possibly TRBD1 (5 bases). The CDR3 contains 14 residues. Trimming cost V 1 base and J 4 bases, with 10 bases left between them. Germline CDR1 reads KGHSH; CDR2 reads LQKENI. CDR3 bases: TGTGCCAGCTCACCACAGGGGCGCGGCACTGAAGCTTTCTTT. This gives the protein CASSPQGRGTEAFF.

The chain employs TRBV11-2 and TRBJ2-1; TRBD2 aligns across 16 bases. The germline V gene has CDR1 SGHAT and CDR2 FQNNGV. With 5 bases clipped from V and 7 bases from J, the junction kept 8 bases outside the gene matches. CDR3 length: 17 residues. The CDR3 reads CASSRGLAGGTGNEQFF. CDR3 in DNA: TGTGCCAGCAGCCGGGGACTAGCGGGGGGGACTGGGAATGAGCAGTTCTTC.

CDR3 nucleotides: TGTGCCTGGGACCAAGGGGCAAGCTATGAGCAGTTCTTC. Its translation is CAWDQGASYEQFF. The chain has TRBV30 and TRBJ2-1; perhaps TRBD1 as D (5 bases). The length of the CDR3 is 13 residues. Germline V CDR1 and CDR2: GTSNPN, SVGIG (reference sequence). The germline V and J ends were trimmed by 5 bases and 8 bases, with 16 bases remaining between them.

V gene TRBV4-3 combines with J gene TRBJ2-7; D gene ambiguous. CDR3 length equals 13 residues. The germline V gene has CDR1 LGHNA and CDR2 YSLEER. V lost 0 bases and J 3 bases, leaving 6 bases between the germline ends. As DNA, the CDR3 is TGCGCCAGCAGCCAAGATCTGTACTACGAGCAGTACTTC. It yields the protein CASSQDLYYEQYF.